The next 31 T cell receptor beta chains were all read from a single sample in a study of T cell responses to AZD1222 COVID-19 vaccine. Assay used: immunoSEQ multiplex PCR; TCRdb lists only in-frame clones, some missing. The data contain about 84,000 clones, 70% to 90% of them singletons. Here the sequenced sample was peripheral blood, taken 28 days after the second AZD1222 dose. Receptor source: an adult who received the AZD1222 COVID-19 vaccine.

V and J are TRBV15 and TRBJ2-2, with D possibly matching TRBD2 (6 bases). V lost 0 bases to trimming and J lost 3 bases, with 17 bases between them. The germline V gene has CDR1 LNHNV and CDR2 YYDKDF (reference sequence). The CDR3 is 18 residues long. The CDR3, as DNA: TGTGCCACCAGCAGAGACTTGGCGGGAATAAGCGACACCGGGGAGCTGTTTTTT. Its translation is CATSRDLAGISDTGELFF.

This clone was observed a single time. The rearrangement links TRBV19 to TRBJ2-2, with 9 bases aligning to TRBD1. Per germline, CDR1 LNHDA and CDR2 SQIVND (reference sequence). The CDR3 contains 16 residues. Germline trimming cut 4 bases from V and 3 bases from J; bases unmatched to any gene: 6. The chain's CDR3 is CASSTTGGLYTGELFF. The CDR3, as DNA: TGTGCCAGTAGTACCACAGGGGGCTTGTACACCGGGGAGCTGTTTTTT.

The chain links TRBV7-2 to TRBJ1-1; 7 positions agree with TRBD1. Germline V gene data show CDR1 as SGHTA and CDR2 as FQGNSA. The CDR3 has 13 amino acids. V was pared by 4 bases and J by 8 bases, with 7 bases of the junction left unmatched. The CDR3 DNA sequence: TGTGCCAGCAGCTCTCCCGACAGGGTGGAAGCTTTCTTT. As protein: CASSSPDRVEAFF.

The chain couples TRBV28 to TRBJ1-4, with no clear D. Trimming left V 4 bases short and J 0 bases short, with 9 bases between. Germline assignment: CDR1 MDHEN and CDR2 SYDVKM. The CDR3 has 15 residues. The CDR3 loop is CASSSPMATNEKLFF. The CDR3, as DNA: TGTGCCAGCAGTTCCCCAATGGCAACTAATGAAAAACTGTTTTTT.

The chain is built from TRBV5-1 and TRBJ1-2; D gene unclear. V dropped 0 bases and J dropped 3 bases, with 9 bases sitting between them. The CDR3 has 14 amino acids. Germline-derived CDR1 and CDR2 are SGHRS and YFSETQ. The CDR3 sequence is CASSLGGLDYGYTF. In DNA form, the CDR3 reads TGCGCCAGCAGCTTGGGTGGTCTGGACTATGGCTACACCTTC.

The chain uses TRBV4-1 and TRBJ1-2, with 8 positions matching TRBD1. The germline CDR1 and CDR2 sequences are MGHRA and YSYEKL. Losses at the gene ends were 4 bases for V and 4 bases for J; bases not matched to a gene: 8. CDR3 length equals 15 residues. Written as DNA, the CDR3 is TGCGCCAGCAGCCCTACCCTGGGACAGGCCTATGGCTACACCTTC. This translates into CASSPTLGQAYGYTF.

V usage is TRBV9 and J usage is TRBJ1-1; 7 nucleotides agree with TRBD1. Germline V gives CDR1 SGDLS, CDR2 YYNGEE. V lost 3 bases and J lost 9; bases outside the gene matches: 8. The CDR3 is 13 residues long. CDR3 loop: CASSDHRDRQAFF. The DNA of the CDR3 is TGTGCCAGCAGCGATCACCGGGACAGACAAGCTTTCTTT.

The chain links TRBV5-6 to TRBJ2-6; a possible D gene is TRBD1 (6 bases). The CDR3 is 15 residues long. Looked up from germline, CDR1 is SGHDT and CDR2 is YYEEEE. Trimming removed 4 bases from V and 4 bases from J, with 12 bases in between. As DNA, the CDR3 is TGTGCCAGCAGCAGCAGGGGATCCGGGGCCAACGTCCTGACTTTC. It codes for CASSSRGSGANVLTF.

This chain uses TRBV4-2 with TRBJ2-5; TRBD2 matches 14 bases. Germline V lookup: CDR1 LGHNA, CDR2 YNFKEQ. CDR3 length: 17 amino acids. Germline trimming cut 0 bases from V and 5 bases from J; bases unmatched to any gene: 5. CDR3 sequence (DNA): TGTGCCAGCAGCCAAGACTGGACTAGCGGGGGGACGGAGACCCAGTACTTC. Translating it yields CASSQDWTSGGTETQYF.

This chain links TRBV24-1 with TRBJ2-1; D ambiguous. The CDR3 extends over 16 amino acids. The germline V and J ends were trimmed by 6 bases and 2 bases, with 16 bases remaining between them. Germline assignment: CDR1 KGHDR and CDR2 SFDVKD. CDR3 in DNA: TGTGCCACCAGTAATCCGGCGGCCAGAACCTACAATGAGCAGTTCTTC. Residues: CATSNPAARTYNEQFF.

V is TRBV5-1 and J is TRBJ2-3; D possibly corresponds to TRBD1 (6 bases). With 3 bases removed from V and 1 base from J, the gap between germline ends came to 12 bases. The CDR3 runs 15 residues. Germline values: CDR1 SGHRS, CDR2 YFSETQ. CDR3 protein: CASSSGVLGTDTQYF. For the CDR3, the DNA is TGCGCCAGCAGCTCAGGGGTCTTGGGCACAGATACGCAGTATTTT.

This chain connects TRBV19 to TRBJ1-1, with TRBD1 as a possible D gene (5 bases). V was trimmed by 4 bases and J by 3 bases, leaving 15 bases between them. The germline V gene has CDR1 LNHDA and CDR2 SQIVND (reference sequence). This CDR3 has 15 amino acids. CDR3 protein: CASSTGPGRDTEAFF. CDR3 sequence (DNA): TGTGCCAGTAGTACGGGGCCGGGCAGGGACACTGAAGCTTTCTTT.

The gene calls are TRBV11-2 and TRBJ1-2, with D tentatively TRBD1 (5 bases). V lost 1 base, J lost 0 bases, and 9 bases lay in between. The CDR3 is 15 residues long. CDR1 and CDR2 (germline): SGHAT, FQNNGV. This chain's CDR3 is CASSLVQGANYGYTF. CDR3 nucleotide sequence: TGTGCCAGCAGCTTAGTTCAGGGCGCTAACTATGGCTACACCTTC. Full variable domain (remainder filled in from reference TRBV11-2 and TRBJ1-2): EAGVAQSPRYKIIEKRQSVAFWCNPISGHATLYWYQQILGQGPKLLIQFQNNGVVDDSQLPKDRFSAERLKGVDSTLKIQPAKLEDSAVYLCASSLVQGANYGYTFGSGTRLTVV.

In this sample, this clone turned up once. The chain uses TRBV5-4 and TRBJ1-3; D unresolved. The germline CDR1 and CDR2 sequences are SGHNT and YYREEE (reference sequence). Trimming cost V 0 bases and J 0 bases, with 13 bases left between them. The CDR3 is 17 amino acids. Written as DNA, the CDR3 is TGTGCCAGCAGCTTGGCGGGCGGGTATCTCTCTGGAAACACCATATATTTT. Residues: CASSLAGGYLSGNTIYF.

The chain employs TRBV12-3 or TRBV12-4 and TRBJ1-2; 9 bases line up with TRBD1. CDR3 size: 13 residues. The V and J ends lost 1 base and 6 bases, in that order; junction bases with no gene match: 0. The CDR3 sequence: CASSLGTGDGYTF. CDR3 DNA: TGTGCCAGCAGTTTAGGGACAGGGGATGGCTACACCTTC.

This clone came up a few times. The chain is built from TRBV3-1 (or the pseudogene TRBV3-2) and TRBJ2-2; D possibly uses TRBD1 or TRBD2 (6 bases each). The CDR3 has 16 amino acids. Trimming stripped 2 bases from V and 4 bases from J, with 14 bases between. The germline CDR1 and CDR2 sequences are LGHDT and YNNKEL (reference sequence). The DNA of the CDR3 is TGTGCCAGCAGCCAATTTAGCGGAGGGGGCACCGGGGAGCTGTTTTTT. Translation: CASSQFSGGGTGELFF.

The genes are TRBV4-1 and TRBJ2-5; D is ambiguous. Germline V gives CDR1 MGHRA, CDR2 YSYEKL. V gave up 1 base and J gave up 0 bases, with 6 bases separating them. This CDR3 contains 14 residues. Written as DNA, the CDR3 is TGCGCCAGCAGCCAAGCGGCGGACCAAGAGACCCAGTACTTC. Translated, it gives CASSQAADQETQYF.

This chain links TRBV28 with TRBJ1-3; maybe TRBD1 (5 bases). CDR1 is MDHEN and CDR2 is SYDVKM in the germline V gene. The V end was cut by 6 bases, the J end by 0 bases, with 12 bases between. The CDR3 consists of 15 residues. The DNA for the CDR3 is TGTGCCAGCAGCCGGGGGACGGACTCTGGAAACACCATATATTTT. Its protein is CASSRGTDSGNTIYF.

The V gene is TRBV5-1, the J gene TRBJ1-5; tentative D call: TRBD1 (5 bases). This CDR3 spans 17 amino acids. The V gene lost 4 bases and the J gene lost 4 bases, with 21 bases spanning the gap. CDR1 SGHRS and CDR2 YFSETQ come from the germline V gene. Written as DNA, the CDR3 is TGCGCCAGCAGCCGGGAGCCCGACAGTGCGGGTAATCAGCCCCAGCATTTT. Its protein is CASSREPDSAGNQPQHF.

The chain carries TRBV5-4 and TRBJ1-1; D unresolved. This CDR3 region has 13 residues. Germline loops: CDR1 SGHNT, CDR2 YYREEE (reference sequence). Trimming removed 4 bases from V and 5 bases from J, with 12 bases in between. Here the CDR3 reads CASSGSVRTEAFF. The CDR3 DNA sequence: TGTGCCAGCAGCGGCAGCGTGAGGACTGAAGCTTTCTTT.

The chain carries TRBV19 and TRBJ2-1, with D maybe TRBD1 (5 bases). From germline, CDR1 is LNHDA and CDR2 SQIVND (reference sequence). This CDR3 is 11 amino acids long. Between the trimmed V and J ends, which lost 5 bases and 8 bases, there was a span of 7 bases. This chain's CDR3 is CASSDRHEQFF. CDR3 nucleotides: TGTGCCAGTAGTGACAGACATGAGCAGTTCTTC.

The chain recombines TRBV10-3 with TRBJ1-3, with D unresolved. Trimming took 7 bases from V and 4 from J, leaving 14 bases between them. Germline CDR1 reads ENHRY; CDR2 reads SYGVKD. This CDR3 spans 14 amino acids. The CDR3 sequence: CAINGGELGNTIYF. CDR3 sequence (DNA): TGTGCCATCAACGGAGGTGAACTGGGAAACACCATATATTTT.

The chain links TRBV5-1 to TRBJ2-7; weak D call: TRBD1 (6 bases). The V gene lost 4 bases and the J gene lost 0 bases, with 17 bases spanning the gap. CDR3 length equals 16 residues. Germline CDR1 is SGHRS and CDR2 is YFSETQ. The CDR3: CASSLIPGDGSYEQYF. The DNA for the CDR3 is TGCGCCAGCAGCCTTATACCAGGGGACGGCTCCTACGAGCAGTACTTC.

The chain employs TRBV19 and TRBJ2-5, with 7 bases that match TRBD1. The ends lost 3 bases at V and 5 bases at J; junction bases unmatched: 9. The germline gives CDR1 LNHDA, CDR2 SQIVND (reference sequence). This CDR3 spans 15 amino acids. The DNA for the CDR3 is TGTGCCAGTAGTATGACAGGGACACCAGTTGAGACCCAGTACTTC. Translating it yields CASSMTGTPVETQYF.

The chain couples TRBV12-5 to TRBJ2-6; D is perhaps TRBD1 or TRBD2 (6 bases each). The V end lost 4 bases, the J end lost 4 bases, and 14 bases lay between the germline ends. The length of the CDR3 is 16 residues. In germline, CDR1 is LGHNT, CDR2 FRNRAP. CDR3 sequence: CASGWVGGSGANVLTF. The DNA of the CDR3 is TGTGCTAGTGGTTGGGTAGGGGGGTCAGGGGCCAACGTCCTGACTTTC.

Remarks on this clone: One junction end disagrees with the germline gene, perhaps due to a read error. The genes are TRBV3-1 (or the pseudogene TRBV3-2) and TRBJ1-6; possible D gene TRBD1, 5 bases. CDR3 length: 14 residues. The V gene's germline CDR1 is LGHDT and CDR2 YNNKEL (reference sequence). CDR3: CASNQRGGNSPLHF. In nucleotides, the CDR3 is TGTGCCAGCAACCAAAGGGGAGGTAATTCACCCCTCCACTTT.

A word on this clone: The sample holds other DNA sequences that translate to the same CDR3. The V call is TRBV18, the J call TRBJ2-3; D is unclear. CDR3 length: 12 residues. The germline CDR1 and CDR2 sequences are KGHSH and LQKENI. The V and J ends lost 0 bases and 6 bases respectively, with 4 bases between them. The CDR3 coding sequence is TGTGCCAGCTCACCACCGGGGGATACGCAGTATTTT. Translation: CASSPPGDTQYF.

The sample holds a few counts of this clone. The chain combines TRBV5-6 with TRBJ2-1, with D perhaps being TRBD1 or TRBD2 (5 bases each). CDR3 length: 12 amino acids. Trimming pared 3 bases from V and 7 bases from J, leaving 8 bases between. In germline, CDR1 is SGHDT, CDR2 YYEEEE. Here the CDR3 reads CASSSWGNEQFF. DNA of the CDR3: TGTGCCAGCAGCTCCTGGGGGAATGAGCAGTTCTTC.

V gene TRBV6-5 combines with J gene TRBJ1-1, with 7 bases lining up with TRBD1. The V gene end was trimmed by 6 bases and the J gene end by 2 bases; junction bases not matched to a gene: 6. The CDR3 length is 14 residues. Germline assignment: CDR1 MNHEY and CDR2 SVGAGI. The CDR3 reads CASRHRGTNTEAFF. The CDR3 nucleotides are TGTGCCAGCAGGCACAGGGGTACTAACACTGAAGCTTTCTTT.

This clone was observed a single time. CDR3: CASSTGWGNGEKLFF. The CDR3 DNA reads as TGTGCCAGCAGCACAGGCTGGGGAAACGGTGAAAAACTGTTTTTT. The chain is built from TRBV9 and TRBJ1-4; possible D gene TRBD1, 5 bases. The CDR3 covers 15 residues. Germline V gene sequence: CDR1 SGDLS, CDR2 YYNGEE. The V gene lost 4 bases and the J gene lost 7 bases, with 17 bases spanning the gap.

The J gene is TRBJ1-2, the V gene TRBV5-6; TRBD1 aligns across 11 bases. The CDR3 runs to 17 residues. With V trimmed by 3 bases and J by 7 bases, 14 bases remained unmatched. Germline V gene lookup returns CDR1 SGHDT and CDR2 YYEEEE. Written as DNA, the CDR3 is TGTGCCAGCAGCTGGACCGGGACAGGGGGGCCCCGTGCTGGCTACACCTTC. Translating it yields CASSWTGTGGPRAGYTF.